This T cell receptor beta chain stems from a study of control samples from healthy donors and cancer patients. Using immunoSEQ multiplex PCR, the repertoire was profiled, and TCRdb retains in-frame clones only, with some absent. This table holds about 130,000 clones, roughly 94% found once. The germline CDR1 and CDR2 sequences are MNHEY and SVGAGI. The CDR3 spans 15 residues. Germline trimming cut 6 bases from V and 8 bases from J; bases unmatched to any gene: 11. The chain recombines TRBV6-5 with TRBJ1-4, with 8 bases aligning to TRBD1. This receptor was obtained from a man aged 55 to 70 with colorectal cancer. The specimen was PBMCs. CDR3 sequence: CASRRQGAGGEKLFF. The CDR3 region has the DNA TGTGCCAGCAGGCGGCAGGGGGCCGGGGGGGAAAAACTGTTTTTT.